These 3 T cell receptor beta chains originate from one sample sequenced in a study of TIL therapy for anti-PD-1-resistant metastatic lung cancer. Time point of the sample: pre-treatment sample, taken before nivolumab and TIL therapy. This was the immunoSEQ v3 assay. Only in-frame clones appear in the TCRdb table, and some are missing; sequencing was by immunoSEQ multiplex PCR. The sample holds approximately 47,000 clones, 65% to 90% seen once. The input for sequencing was blood, taken at baseline. These receptors were taken from a person aged 25 to 85 with non-small cell lung cancer.

The rearrangement uses TRBV4-1 and TRBJ1-5; no reliable D call. The CDR3 runs to 15 residues. Germline CDR1 reads MGHRA; CDR2 reads YSYEKL. V lost 0 bases and J lost 0, with 6 bases in between. DNA for the CDR3: TGCGCCAGCAGCCAAGAGGGGTATAGCAATCAGCCCCAGCATTTT. Translation: CASSQEGYSNQPQHF.

This clone was observed a handful of times. This CDR3 is CASSYRVNTEAFF. DNA of the CDR3: TGTGCCAGCAGCTACAGGGTAAACACTGAAGCTTTCTTT. The chain is built from TRBV11-3 and TRBJ1-1, with D possibly being TRBD1 (6 bases). V lost 4 bases and J 2 bases, leaving 8 bases between the germline ends. The CDR3 length is 13 residues. Per the germline V gene, CDR1 is SGHNT and CDR2 is YENEEA.

The chain is built from TRBV5-4 and TRBJ2-7; the match to TRBD2 covers 13 bases. This CDR3 comprises 16 residues. V dropped 5 bases and J dropped 2; count of bases not matched to a gene: 7. CDR1 and CDR2 from the germline V gene are SGHNT and YYREEE (reference sequence). The CDR3 loop reads CASSPKLAGGPYEQYF. DNA for the CDR3: TGTGCCAGCAGTCCCAAACTAGCGGGAGGGCCCTACGAGCAGTACTTC.